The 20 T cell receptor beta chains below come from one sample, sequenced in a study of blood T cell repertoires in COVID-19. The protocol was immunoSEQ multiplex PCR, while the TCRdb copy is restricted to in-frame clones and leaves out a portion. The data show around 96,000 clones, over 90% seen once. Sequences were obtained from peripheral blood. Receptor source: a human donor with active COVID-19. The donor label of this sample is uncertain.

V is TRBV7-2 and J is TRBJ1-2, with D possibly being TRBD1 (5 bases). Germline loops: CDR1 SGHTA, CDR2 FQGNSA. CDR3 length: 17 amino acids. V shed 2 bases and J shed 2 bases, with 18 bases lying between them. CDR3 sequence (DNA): TGTGCCAGCAGCTTATACCACGGTGGGGCGGTAAACTATGGCTACACCTTC. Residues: CASSLYHGGAVNYGYTF.

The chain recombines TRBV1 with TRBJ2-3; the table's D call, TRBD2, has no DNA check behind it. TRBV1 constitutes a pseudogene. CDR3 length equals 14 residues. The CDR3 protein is CTSRLAQGTDTQYF. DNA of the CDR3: TGCACCAGCAGACTAGCTCAAGGCACAGATACGCAGTATTTT.

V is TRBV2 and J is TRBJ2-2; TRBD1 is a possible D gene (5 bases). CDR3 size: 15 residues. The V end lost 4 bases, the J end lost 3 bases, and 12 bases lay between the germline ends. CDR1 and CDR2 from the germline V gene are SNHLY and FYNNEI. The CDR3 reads CASSARRGDTGELFF. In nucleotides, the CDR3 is TGTGCCAGCAGTGCGAGAAGGGGCGACACCGGGGAGCTGTTTTTT.

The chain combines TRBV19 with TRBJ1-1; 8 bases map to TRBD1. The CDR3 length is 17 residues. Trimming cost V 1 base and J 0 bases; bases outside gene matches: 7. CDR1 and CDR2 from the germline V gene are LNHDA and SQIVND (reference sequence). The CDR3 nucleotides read TGTGCCAGTAGTATAGGACAGGGGTTCGGCATGAACACTGAAGCTTTCTTT. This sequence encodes CASSIGQGFGMNTEAFF. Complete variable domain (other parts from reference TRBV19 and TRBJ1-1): DGGITQSPKYLFRKEGQNVTLSCEQNLNHDAMYWYRQDPGQGLRLIYYSQIVNDFQKGDIAEGYSVSREKKESFPLTVTSAQKNPTAFYLCASSIGQGFGMNTEAFFGQGTRLTVV.

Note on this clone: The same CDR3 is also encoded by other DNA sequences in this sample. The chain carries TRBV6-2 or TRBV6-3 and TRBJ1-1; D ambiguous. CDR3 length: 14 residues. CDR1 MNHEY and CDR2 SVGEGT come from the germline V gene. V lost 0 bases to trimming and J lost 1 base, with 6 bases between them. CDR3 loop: CASSYSSRNTEAFF. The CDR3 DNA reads TGTGCCAGCAGTTACTCGAGTAGGAACACTGAAGCTTTCTTT.

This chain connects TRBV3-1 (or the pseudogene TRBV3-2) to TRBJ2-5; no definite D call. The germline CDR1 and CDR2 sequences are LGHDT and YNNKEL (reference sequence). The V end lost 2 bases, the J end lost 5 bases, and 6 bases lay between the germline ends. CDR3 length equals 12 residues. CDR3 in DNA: TGTGCCAGCAGCCAATTCGGTGAGACCCAGTACTTC. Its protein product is CASSQFGETQYF.

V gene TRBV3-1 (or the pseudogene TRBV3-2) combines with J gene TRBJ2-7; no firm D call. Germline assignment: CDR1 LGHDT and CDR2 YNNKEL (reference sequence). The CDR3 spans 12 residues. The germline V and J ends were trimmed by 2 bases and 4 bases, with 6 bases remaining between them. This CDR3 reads CASSQYRYEQYF. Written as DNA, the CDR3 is TGTGCCAGCAGCCAATATCGGTACGAGCAGTACTTC.

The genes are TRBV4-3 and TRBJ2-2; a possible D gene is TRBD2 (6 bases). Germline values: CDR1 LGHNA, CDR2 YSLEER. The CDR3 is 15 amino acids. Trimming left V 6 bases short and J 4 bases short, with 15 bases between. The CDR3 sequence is CASRASRRGTGELFF. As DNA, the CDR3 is TGCGCCAGCAGGGCGAGCCGGAGGGGCACCGGGGAGCTGTTTTTT.

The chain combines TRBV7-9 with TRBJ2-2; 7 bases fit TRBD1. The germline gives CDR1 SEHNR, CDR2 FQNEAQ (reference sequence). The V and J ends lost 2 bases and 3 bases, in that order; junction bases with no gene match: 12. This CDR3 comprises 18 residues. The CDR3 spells CASSLFRPSDRDTGELFF. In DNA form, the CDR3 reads TGTGCCAGCAGCTTATTCCGGCCTTCTGACAGGGACACCGGGGAGCTGTTTTTT.

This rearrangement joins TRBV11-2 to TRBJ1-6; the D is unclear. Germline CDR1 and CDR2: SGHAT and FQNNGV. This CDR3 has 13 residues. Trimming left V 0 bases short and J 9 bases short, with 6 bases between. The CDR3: CASSLDRSSPLHF. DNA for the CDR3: TGTGCCAGCAGCTTAGATCGTAGTTCACCCCTCCACTTT.

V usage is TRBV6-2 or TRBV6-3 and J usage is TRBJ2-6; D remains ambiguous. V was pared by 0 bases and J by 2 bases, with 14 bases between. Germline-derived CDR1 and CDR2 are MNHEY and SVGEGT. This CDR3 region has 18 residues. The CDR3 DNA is TGTGCCAGCAGTTACTCGATGGCCCTCATGGCTGGGGCCAACGTCCTGACTTTC. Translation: CASSYSMALMAGANVLTF.

The CDR3 sequence: CASSPGTSAVSEQFF. The CDR3 bases are TGTGCCAGCTCACCCGGGACTAGCGCGGTTAGTGAGCAGTTCTTC. This chain links TRBV18 with TRBJ2-1; 10 nucleotides line up with TRBD2. Germline CDR1 reads KGHSH; CDR2 reads LQKENI. The trim removed 3 bases at V and 9 bases at J, leaving 8 bases unmatched. The CDR3 totals 15 residues.

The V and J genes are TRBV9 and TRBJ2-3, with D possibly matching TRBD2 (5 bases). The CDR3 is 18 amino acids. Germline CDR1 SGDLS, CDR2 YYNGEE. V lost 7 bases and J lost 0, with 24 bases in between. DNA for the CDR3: TGTGCCAGCGGCTCCCAAAATATGTGGGAGTCTAGCACAGATACGCAGTATTTT. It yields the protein CASGSQNMWESSTDTQYF.

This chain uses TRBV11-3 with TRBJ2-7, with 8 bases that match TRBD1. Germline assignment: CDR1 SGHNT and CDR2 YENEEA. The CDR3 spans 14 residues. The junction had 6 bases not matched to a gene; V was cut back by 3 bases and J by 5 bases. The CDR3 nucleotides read TGTGCCAGCAGCTTTAGGACAGGGACGAACGAGCAGTACTTC. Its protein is CASSFRTGTNEQYF.

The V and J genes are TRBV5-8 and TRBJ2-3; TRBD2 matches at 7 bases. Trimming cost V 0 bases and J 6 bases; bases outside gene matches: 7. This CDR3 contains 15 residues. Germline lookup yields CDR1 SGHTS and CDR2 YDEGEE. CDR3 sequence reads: CASSLDLGEGDTQYF. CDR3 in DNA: TGTGCCAGCAGCTTGGACTTAGGGGAGGGGGATACGCAGTATTTT.

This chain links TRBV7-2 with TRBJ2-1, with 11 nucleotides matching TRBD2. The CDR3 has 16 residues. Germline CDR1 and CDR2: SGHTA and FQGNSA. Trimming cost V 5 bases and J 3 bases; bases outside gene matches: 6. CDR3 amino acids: CASSLASGGIYNEQFF. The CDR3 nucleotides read TGTGCCAGCAGCCTGGCTAGCGGGGGGATCTACAATGAGCAGTTCTTC.

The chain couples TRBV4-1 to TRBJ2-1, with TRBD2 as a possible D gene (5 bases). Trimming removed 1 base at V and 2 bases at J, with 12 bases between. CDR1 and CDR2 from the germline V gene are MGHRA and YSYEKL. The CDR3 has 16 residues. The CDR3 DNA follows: TGCGCCAGCAGCCAAGTAACTCAGCGGCCCTACAATGAGCAGTTCTTC. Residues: CASSQVTQRPYNEQFF.

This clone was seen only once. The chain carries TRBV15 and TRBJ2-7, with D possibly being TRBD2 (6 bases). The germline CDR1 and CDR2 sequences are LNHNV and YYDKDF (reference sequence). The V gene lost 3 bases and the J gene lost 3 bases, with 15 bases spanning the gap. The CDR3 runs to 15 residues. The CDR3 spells CATSSPRGGVYEQYF. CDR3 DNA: TGTGCCACCAGCAGCCCGCGGGGAGGTGTCTACGAGCAGTACTTC. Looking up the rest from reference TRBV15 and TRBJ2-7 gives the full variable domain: DAMVIQNPRYQVTQFGKPVTLSCSQTLNHNVMYWYQQKSSQAPKLLFHYYDKDFNNEADTPDNFQSRRPNTSFCFLDIRSPGLGDTAMYLCATSSPRGGVYEQYFGPGTRLTVT.

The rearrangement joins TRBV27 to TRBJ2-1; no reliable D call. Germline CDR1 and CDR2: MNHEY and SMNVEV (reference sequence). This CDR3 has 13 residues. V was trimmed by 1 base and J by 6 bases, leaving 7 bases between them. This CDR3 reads CASSLFQFNEQFF. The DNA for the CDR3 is TGTGCCAGCAGTTTATTTCAATTCAATGAGCAGTTCTTC.

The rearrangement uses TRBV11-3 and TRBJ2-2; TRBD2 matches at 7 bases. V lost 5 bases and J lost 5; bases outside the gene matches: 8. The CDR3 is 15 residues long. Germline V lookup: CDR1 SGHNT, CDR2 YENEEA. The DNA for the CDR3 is TGTGCCAGCAGCCCCTCGGGGGGAAAGACCGGGGAGCTGTTTTTT. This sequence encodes CASSPSGGKTGELFF.